These T cell receptor beta chains were read from a single sample in a study of read filtering for tumor transcriptome and immune sequencing. A single record per CDR3 protein comes from TCRdb applying MiXCR to the reads. The sample lists nearly 60,000 distinct CDR3 sequences, roughly 12% occurring once. The material sequenced was a population of CD138-negative cells sorted from bone marrow. These TCRs come from a donor over 35 with multiple myeloma. CDR3s include the opening cysteine and the closing phenylalanine or tryptophan. The D gene is left open where the match is weak. Size is omitted from some rows. Given values are once, few, many or a class for expanded clones.

size	V	D	J	DNA	CDR3
few	TRBV6-1	.	TRBJ1-1	TGTGCCAGCAGACGCGGGGGCGAGAACACTGAAGCTTTCTTT	CASRRGGENTEAFF
many	TRBV18	.	TRBJ2-5	TGTGCCAGCTCACCTGCCCGGGAGACCCAGTACTTC	CASSPARETQYF
many	TRBV11-2	TRBD1	TRBJ2-7	TGTGCCAGCAGCGTCGCGGGACAGGCGTCCTACGAGCAGTACTTC	CASSVAGQASYEQYF
many	TRBV12-3/TRBV12-4	TRBD2	TRBJ2-3	TGTGCCACCCTCCCTCATGCGGGGAGGGCAGATACGCAGTATTTT	CATLPHAGRADTQYF
few	TRBV5-1	.	TRBJ1-6	TGCGCCAGCAGCTTGCCCACGTCGAATTCACCCCGCCACTTT	CASSLPTSNSPRHF
many	TRBV7-9	.	TRBJ2-2	TGTGCCAGCAGCTTATTGGGACCCGAGACCGGGGAGCTGTTTTTT	CASSLLGPETGELFF
many	TRBV20-1	.	TRBJ2-7	TGCAGTGCAGAAGACAGTCTTTACGAGCAGTACTTC	CSAEDSLYEQYF
many	TRBV10-3	TRBD2	TRBJ2-2	TGTGCCATCAGCCGGGACTACATCACCGGGGAGCTGTTTTTT	CAISRDYITGELFF
many	TRBV7-2	TRBD1	TRBJ2-1	TGTGCCAGCAGCCATTACAGGGGATCCTACAATGAGCAGTTCTTC	CASSHYRGSYNEQFF
.	TRBV19	TRBD2	TRBJ2-1	TGTGCCAGTAGTAACATAGCGGGGGGAAATCATGAGCTCTTCTTC	CASSNIAGGNHELFF
.	TRBV29-1	TRBD1	TRBJ2-2	TGCAGCGGCGGACAGGGGGCCGGGGAGCTGTTTTTT	CSGGQGAGELFF
many	TRBV5-1	TRBD1	TRBJ1-1	TGCGCCAGCAGCCCACTACAGGGGGCCCTCACTGAAGCTTTCTTT	CASSPLQGALTEAFF
many	TRBV29-1	.	TRBJ2-7	TGCAGCGTTGCATGGTGGGGCGCGGCCCACGAGCAGTACTTC	CSVAWWGAAHEQYF
.	TRBV15	TRBD1	TRBJ2-2	TGTGCCACCAGCAGAGAGTGGTGGGACAGGGACACCGGGGAGCTGTTTTTT	CATSREWWDRDTGELFF
many	TRBV11-1	.	TRBJ2-7	TGTGCCAGCAGGGGGGCTAGCGCCGGAATAGCCTACGAGCAGTACTTC	CASRGASAGIAYEQYF
many	TRBV10-3	.	TRBJ2-1	TGTGCCATCAATTCCCCCTTCCGGGACGGGCGCAATGAGCAGTTCTTC	CAINSPFRDGRNEQFF
.	TRBV9	.	TRBJ1-1	TGTGCCAGCAGCGAAGTAGGTGGGGGGCTGGACACTGAAGCTTTCTTT	CASSEVGGGLDTEAFF
many	TRBV7-8	.	TRBJ2-2	TGTGCCAGCAGCTTAACCAGGCTCACCGGGGAGCTGTTTTTT	CASSLTRLTGELFF
many	TRBV7-3	.	TRBJ2-1	TGTGCCAGCAGCCCCCTTACACGTCGCTCCTACAATGAGCAGTTCTTC	CASSPLTRRSYNEQFF
many	TRBV5-1	TRBD2	TRBJ2-1	TGCGCCAGCAGCTGGGGGGGACGGAGAGGAACGGAGCAGTTCTTC	CASSWGGRRGTEQFF
many	TRBV20-1	TRBD1	TRBJ2-7	TGCAGTGCGCTGGGACAGGGTCATTCCTACGAGCAGTACTTC	CSALGQGHSYEQYF
many	TRBV28	TRBD2	TRBJ2-1	TGTGCCAGCAGCCCCCTGGGGGGGTACAATGAGCAGTTCTTC	CASSPLGGYNEQFF
.	TRBV11-2	.	TRBJ1-5	TGTGCCAGCAGCTTAGCTTCAAGGACAGCGCTAAATCAGCCCCAGCATTTT	CASSLASRTALNQPQHF
many	TRBV29-1	.	TRBJ2-5	TGCAGCGTTGTGAATCGAGGGCCCCAAGAGACCCAGTACTTC	CSVVNRGPQETQYF
many	TRBV6-5	.	TRBJ2-2	TGTGCCAGCAGTTACTCGATCCCCCGGGAAAACACCGGGGAGCTGTTTTTT	CASSYSIPRENTGELFF
.	TRBV2	.	TRBJ2-7	TGTGCCAGCAGTGGAGGGACCTTGGAGTACTTC	CASSGGTLEYF
many	TRBV20-1	.	TRBJ2-1	TGCAGTGCTAGAGATGCCCAAAGTGGAGGGGTCTCCTACAATGAGCAGTTCTTC	CSARDAQSGGVSYNEQFF
many	TRBV25-1	TRBD1	TRBJ2-6	TGTGCCAGCAGGAAATTAAACAGGGGGAGCGGTTCTGGGGCCAACGTCCTGACTTTC	CASRKLNRGSGSGANVLTF
.	TRBV9	.	TRBJ1-4	TGTGCCAGCAGCGTAACGGGATCCTCTGGGGGAAAACGGTTTTTT	CASSVTGSSGGKRFF
many	TRBV7-2	.	TRBJ1-5	TGTGCCAGCAGCTTAGGTGGGGGCAGGATGCAGCCCCAGCATTTT	CASSLGGGRMQPQHF
many	TRBV19	TRBD1	TRBJ1-5	TGTGCCAGTTATATCACGGGACAGGGAAATCAGCCCCAGCATTTT	CASYITGQGNQPQHF
many	TRBV20-1	.	TRBJ2-7	TGCAGTGCTTGGAGTCAGGGTCAGTACGAGCAGTACTTC	CSAWSQGQYEQYF
many	TRBV18	.	TRBJ2-2	TGTGCCAGCTCACCCCCGGTGGTGCACGGGGAGCTGTTTTTT	CASSPPVVHGELFF
.	TRBV5-1	.	TRBJ2-5	TGCGCCAGCAGCTTGGGAGGGGGAGTGACCCAGTACTTT	CASSLGGGVTQYF
many	TRBV9	.	TRBJ2-3	TGTGCCAGCAGCGTAGGCGGGGGCGAGTCTTTAAATACGCAGTATTTT	CASSVGGGESLNTQYF
few	TRBV6-6	TRBD1	TRBJ2-7	TGTGCCAGCAGTTACGCAGGGGGTCCCTACGAGCAGTACTTC	CASSYAGGPYEQYF
many	TRBV12-3/TRBV12-4	.	TRBJ1-6	TGTGCCAGCAGATCGTGGGTCTCACCCCTCCACTTT	CASRSWVSPLHF
.	TRBV19	.	TRBJ2-2	TGTGCCAGTAATGGAGTCGGGGTAGGCACCGGGGAGCTGTTTTTT	CASNGVGVGTGELFF
many	TRBV7-7	.	TRBJ1-6	TGTGCTAGCAGCTTAGCGGCCGATTCACCCCTCCACTTT	CASSLAADSPLHF
many	TRBV7-8	.	TRBJ2-3	TGTGCCAGCAGCTTAGTAACCTCGCAGTATTTT	CASSLVTSQYF
.	TRBV20-1	.	TRBJ2-7	TGCAGTGCTCCCCGTGGGGGGTTTATCGTCAACGAGCAGTACTTC	CSAPRGGFIVNEQYF
many	TRBV5-6	.	TRBJ1-5	TGTGCCAGCAGCCCTGGTCTGGGGCAGCCCCAGCATTTT	CASSPGLGQPQHF
.	TRBV20-1	TRBD2	TRBJ2-1	TGCAGTACTAGAGATCTGAGCGGGGGCCCCAGTGAGCAGTTCTTC	CSTRDLSGGPSEQFF